Listed here are 17 T cell receptor beta chains from one sample, sequenced in a study of CD8+ T cells in alopecia areata. After isolation, RNA underwent reverse transcription to generate cDNA as the sequencing template. The repertoire was sequenced with immunoSEQ multiplex PCR; TCRdb's copy has only in-frame clones and lacks some. The sample carries 180,000 or so clones, roughly 60% recorded once. Material: CD4+ T cells sorted from blood, obtained at week 0. Source of these receptors: a human donor with alopecia areata.

The chain links TRBV10-3 to TRBJ1-6, with D uncertain. CDR3 length equals 15 residues. Germline CDR1 and CDR2: ENHRY and SYGVKD. Trimming took 6 bases from V and 1 from J, leaving 10 bases between them. The DNA for the CDR3 is TGTGCCATCAGCGGTACATTGTCCTATAATTCACCCCTCCACTTT. Translated: CAISGTLSYNSPLHF.

There are a few counts of this clone. The V and J genes are TRBV11-2 and TRBJ2-1; TRBD2 matches at 10 bases. This CDR3 contains 15 residues. Per the germline V gene, CDR1 is SGHAT and CDR2 is FQNNGV. V lost 1 base to trimming and J lost 6 bases; unmatched junction nucleotides: 3. Here the CDR3 DNA reads TGTGCCAGCAGCTTAGGTCTAGCGGGGGCCAATGAGCAGTTCTTC. Protein: CASSLGLAGANEQFF. Combining the CDR3 with reference TRBV11-2 and TRBJ2-1 gives the whole variable domain EAGVAQSPRYKIIEKRQSVAFWCNPISGHATLYWYQQILGQGPKLLIQFQNNGVVDDSQLPKDRFSAERLKGVDSTLKIQPAKLEDSAVYLCASSLGLAGANEQFFGPGTRLTVL.

This chain connects TRBV28 to TRBJ2-7; D is unresolved. With 6 bases removed from V and 0 bases from J, the gap between germline ends came to 12 bases. The germline V gene encodes CDR1 MDHEN and CDR2 SYDVKM. There are 14 residues in the CDR3. The CDR3 sequence: CASRGVPASYEQYF. The CDR3 coding sequence is TGTGCCAGCAGGGGCGTACCCGCCTCCTACGAGCAGTACTTC.

In its sample, this clone was seen once. The chain combines TRBV5-1 with TRBJ2-5; D may be TRBD2 (5 bases). The CDR3 totals 14 residues. V was cut by 8 bases and J by 2 bases, with 16 bases left in between. Looked up from germline, CDR1 is SGHRS and CDR2 is YFSETQ. The CDR3 region has the DNA TGCGCCAGTTCAAAGGAGGCCCTACAAGAGACCCAGTACTTC. Protein product: CASSKEALQETQYF.

The rearrangement links TRBV30 to TRBJ1-2; a weak D match, TRBD1 (6 bases). Germline CDR1 and CDR2: GTSNPN and SVGIG (reference sequence). Trimming cost V 1 base and J 4 bases, with 10 bases left between them. The CDR3 has 13 amino acids. This chain's CDR3 is CAWSGGRGYGYTF. In DNA, the CDR3 is TGTGCCTGGAGTGGGGGGCGCGGCTATGGCTACACCTTC.

This clone showed up just a few times. This chain uses TRBV29-1 with TRBJ1-1; TRBD1 aligns across 9 bases. Germline CDR1 SQVTM, CDR2 ANQGSEA. The J segment lost 0 bases and the V segment lost 6 bases, leaving 2 bases of the junction unmatched. This CDR3 comprises 13 residues. CDR3 protein: CSVRDRVNTEAFF. CDR3 DNA: TGCAGCGTCAGGGACAGGGTGAACACTGAAGCTTTCTTT.

This chain uses TRBV27 with TRBJ1-6; perhaps TRBD1 as D (6 bases). The CDR3 sequence is 15 residues long. V shed 4 bases and J shed 9 bases, with 16 bases lying between them. Looked up from germline, CDR1 is MNHEY and CDR2 is SMNVEV (reference sequence). In nucleotides, the CDR3 is TGTGCCAGCAGTTACGCAGGGGCTAGGGGTTCACCCCTCCACTTT. Protein product: CASSYAGARGSPLHF.

The chain recombines TRBV29-1 with TRBJ2-4, with D hard to call. The CDR3 loop spans 13 amino acids. Looked up from germline, CDR1 is SQVTM and CDR2 is ANQGSEA. Trimming removed 4 bases from V and 7 bases from J, with 14 bases in between. The CDR3: CSVVAPLGNIQYF. CDR3 sequence (DNA): TGCAGCGTTGTAGCCCCTTTAGGGAACATTCAGTACTTC.

In this sample, this clone turned up a few times. The chain links TRBV15 to TRBJ2-3, with 8 bases fitting TRBD2. Germline CDR1 reads LNHNV; CDR2 reads YYDKDF (reference sequence). The CDR3 length is 17 residues. V lost 0 bases, J lost 6 bases, and 11 bases stayed unmatched. The CDR3 nucleotides are TGTGCCACCAGCAGAGAGGCCCCCGGGACTAGTGTGGATACGCAGTATTTT. Translation: CATSREAPGTSVDTQYF.

This clone showed up many times. J is TRBJ1-1 and V is TRBV12-5; D ambiguous. The length of the CDR3 is 12 residues. Germline V gene data show CDR1 as LGHNT and CDR2 as FRNRAP. V was clipped by 2 bases and J by 5 bases, with 6 bases between them. CDR3 in DNA: TGTGCTAGTGGTTTGATGGATACTGAAGCTTTCTTT. Translated, it gives CASGLMDTEAFF.

This chain connects TRBV15 to TRBJ2-1, with 8 bases identical to TRBD1. Per germline, CDR1 LNHNV and CDR2 YYDKDF (reference sequence). This CDR3 is 12 amino acids long. V lost 5 bases to trimming and J lost 10 bases; unmatched junction nucleotides: 4. Here the CDR3 reads CATSSRDREQFF. In DNA form, the CDR3 reads TGTGCCACCAGCTCCCGGGACAGGGAGCAGTTCTTC.

In the case of this clone: In the same sample, other DNA sequences code for this CDR3. The J gene is TRBJ1-2, the V gene TRBV29-1, with D uncertain. CDR1 and CDR2 from the germline V gene are SQVTM and ANQGSEA. The CDR3 is 11 amino acids. V gave up 7 bases and J gave up 2 bases, with 8 bases separating them. Here the CDR3 reads CSAGENYGYTF. The CDR3 coding sequence is TGCAGCGCGGGAGAGAACTATGGCTACACCTTC.

The V gene is TRBV25-1, the J gene TRBJ2-7; D is possibly TRBD2 (5 bases). The CDR3 covers 14 residues. The germline V gene encodes CDR1 MGHDK and CDR2 SYGVNS. The V gene lost 4 bases and the J gene lost 5 bases, with 15 bases spanning the gap. The CDR3 DNA reads as TGTGCCAGCAGTGGTAGGGAGACGGACCACGAGCAGTACTTC. Its protein is CASSGRETDHEQYF.

The chain joins TRBV2 to TRBJ1-2, with no clear D. Germline V gene sequence: CDR1 SNHLY, CDR2 FYNNEI. Trimming pared 4 bases from V and 3 bases from J, leaving 9 bases between. The CDR3 loop spans 13 amino acids. CDR3 nucleotide sequence: TGTGCCAGCAGTGTTAACAACTACTATGGCTACACCTTC. Protein: CASSVNNYYGYTF. Full variable domain (remainder filled in from reference TRBV2 and TRBJ1-2): EPEVTQTPSHQVTQMGQEVILRCVPISNHLYFYWYRQILGQKVEFLVSFYNNEISEKSEIFDDQFSVERPDGSNFTLKIRSTKLEDSAMYFCASSVNNYYGYTFGSGTRLTVV.

The chain uses TRBV29-1 and TRBJ2-7; 10 bases are a match to TRBD1. The CDR3 sequence is 14 residues long. CDR1 is SQVTM, CDR2 ANQGSEA, per germline. After removal of 4 bases from V and 0 bases from J, the junction contained 3 bases not matched to a gene. The CDR3 loop is CSVGGQGTSYEQYF. The CDR3 DNA follows: TGCAGCGTTGGGGGACAGGGGACCTCCTACGAGCAGTACTTC.

This rearrangement joins TRBV2 to TRBJ1-5, with D uncertain. The CDR3 contains 14 residues. Germline V gives CDR1 SNHLY, CDR2 FYNNEI. V was pared by 6 bases and J by 4 bases, with 13 bases between. CDR3 loop: CASSLSPVNQPQHF. The DNA of the CDR3 is TGTGCCAGCAGCCTATCGCCGGTGAATCAGCCCCAGCATTTT.

The chain is built from TRBV4-3 and TRBJ2-5; D remains ambiguous. CDR1 and CDR2 (germline): LGHNA, YSLEER. Trimming left V 0 bases short and J 1 base short, with 6 bases between. The CDR3 runs to 14 residues. DNA for the CDR3: TGCGCCAGCAGCCAAGAGTCGGTCCAAGAGACCCAGTACTTC. Translated, it gives CASSQESVQETQYF.